A selection of T cell receptor beta chains follows, all from one sample in a study of blood T cell repertoires in COVID-19. Data came from immunoSEQ multiplex PCR; TCRdb stores just in-frame clones and leaves some out. Of 50,000 to 75,000 clones listed, around four fifths are singletons. Sequenced input: peripheral blood. These receptors came from a woman aged 45 to 65 with active or convalescent COVID-19. Each CDR3 is given with its conserved first and last residue. A D gene is named only where the DNA matches it firmly. A row's size may be missing; if present it is once, few, many or a size class.

abundance: many
v_gene: TRBV6-1
j_gene: TRBJ2-6
d_gene: TRBD1
CDR3nt: TGTGCCAGCAGTGAACGAGGGACAGGTCTATATTGGGGTTCTGGGGCCAACGTCCTGACTTTC
CDR3aa: CASSERGTGLYWGSGANVLTF

abundance: .
v_gene: TRBV11-3
j_gene: TRBJ1-6
d_gene: TRBD1
CDR3nt: TGTGCCAGCAGCTGTAACCGGGACAGGGATTCACCCCTCCACTTT
CDR3aa: CASSCNRDRDSPLHF

abundance: .
v_gene: TRBV2
j_gene: TRBJ2-3
d_gene: .
CDR3nt: TGTGCCAGCAGGAAGGGACTTTCAGATACGCAGTATTTT
CDR3aa: CASRKGLSDTQYF

abundance: .
v_gene: TRBV6-2/TRBV6-3
j_gene: TRBJ1-1
d_gene: TRBD1
CDR3nt: TGTGCCAGCAGTGCCCGGACAGGGGCCGGGAACACTGAAGCTTTCTTT
CDR3aa: CASSARTGAGNTEAFF

abundance: .
v_gene: TRBV7-9
j_gene: TRBJ1-2
d_gene: .
CDR3nt: TGTGCCAGCAGCTTATCACAGGGTAACTATGGCTACACCTTC
CDR3aa: CASSLSQGNYGYTF

abundance: .
v_gene: TRBV5-1
j_gene: TRBJ2-2
d_gene: TRBD1
CDR3nt: TGCGCCAGCAGCTTGGCTGGACAGGGGTCCGAGCTCCTTTTT
CDR3aa: CASSLAGQGSELLF

abundance: .
v_gene: TRBV27
j_gene: TRBJ2-2
d_gene: TRBD2
CDR3nt: TGTGCCAGCAAGATTGGGATGGCGGGAGTAGCCGGGGAGCTGTTTTTT
CDR3aa: CASKIGMAGVAGELFF

abundance: few
v_gene: TRBV2
j_gene: TRBJ1-1
d_gene: .
CDR3nt: TGTGCCAGCCAGGGTACGAACACTGAAGCTTTCTTT
CDR3aa: CASQGTNTEAFF

abundance: .
v_gene: TRBV7-2
j_gene: TRBJ2-6
d_gene: .
CDR3nt: TGTGCCAGCAGCTTAGCTGGTAGCTCTGGGGCCAACGTCCTGACTTTC
CDR3aa: CASSLAGSSGANVLTF

abundance: .
v_gene: TRBV5-1
j_gene: TRBJ1-2
d_gene: .
CDR3nt: TGCGCCAGCAGCTGGGGGCAGAGCCGAGGCTATGGCTACACCTTC
CDR3aa: CASSWGQSRGYGYTF

abundance: .
v_gene: TRBV9
j_gene: TRBJ1-1
d_gene: .
CDR3nt: TGTGCCAGCAGCCTTAACACTGAAGCTTTCTTT
CDR3aa: CASSLNTEAFF

abundance: few
v_gene: TRBV20-1
j_gene: TRBJ2-4
d_gene: .
CDR3nt: TGCAGTGCTAGTGTTCGACTGTTAGCCAAAAACATTCAGTACTTC
CDR3aa: CSASVRLLAKNIQYF

abundance: .
v_gene: TRBV12-2
j_gene: TRBJ1-5
d_gene: .
CDR3nt: TGTGCAAGTCGCCCGAAAAACTTAAGGAACAGGGATAGCAATCAGCCCCAGCATTTT
CDR3aa: CASRPKNLRNRDSNQPQHF

abundance: .
v_gene: TRBV10-2
j_gene: TRBJ1-1
d_gene: .
CDR3nt: TGCGCCAGCAGTGAACGGGGGACTGAAGCTTTCTTT
CDR3aa: CASSERGTEAFF

abundance: .
v_gene: TRBV5-1
j_gene: TRBJ2-7
d_gene: TRBD2
CDR3nt: TGCGCCAGCAGCCCGGGACTAGCGGGGGTATACGAGCAGTACTTC
CDR3aa: CASSPGLAGVYEQYF

abundance: few
v_gene: TRBV24-1
j_gene: TRBJ1-5
d_gene: TRBD1
CDR3nt: TGTGCCACCAGTGACCCCGGGACAGGCCATCAGCCCCAGCATTTT
CDR3aa: CATSDPGTGHQPQHF

abundance: .
v_gene: TRBV5-6
j_gene: TRBJ2-1
d_gene: .
CDR3nt: TGTGCCAGCAGGCCATCGGGGTTTCTCTACAATGAGCAGTTCTTC
CDR3aa: CASRPSGFLYNEQFF

abundance: .
v_gene: TRBV7-9
j_gene: TRBJ1-6
d_gene: .
CDR3nt: TGTGCCAGCAGCCCCGGAGAGGGAGGCTCACCCCTCCACTTT
CDR3aa: CASSPGEGGSPLHF

abundance: .
v_gene: TRBV19
j_gene: TRBJ2-1
d_gene: TRBD2
CDR3nt: TGTGCCAGTAGTAATTCTCTGAGCGGGAGAAAATACAATGAGCAGTTCTTC
CDR3aa: CASSNSLSGRKYNEQFF

abundance: .
v_gene: TRBV4-2
j_gene: TRBJ2-5
d_gene: TRBD2
CDR3nt: TGTGCCAGCAGCCTACCGGGACTAGCGGGAGGCGAGACCCAGTACTTC
CDR3aa: CASSLPGLAGGETQYF

abundance: .
v_gene: TRBV6-6
j_gene: TRBJ2-7
d_gene: .
CDR3nt: TGTGCCAGCAGTTATCCGGGATCCTCCTACGAGCAGTACTTC
CDR3aa: CASSYPGSSYEQYF

abundance: .
v_gene: TRBV5-8
j_gene: TRBJ2-1
d_gene: TRBD2
CDR3nt: TGTGCCAGCAGCTCCGTCCTAGCGGAGACCTACAATGAGCAGTTCTTC
CDR3aa: CASSSVLAETYNEQFF

abundance: many
v_gene: TRBV5-6
j_gene: TRBJ2-1
d_gene: TRBD2
CDR3nt: TGTGCCAGCAGCTTGGTGGCTAGCGGAAACAATGAGCAGTTCTTC
CDR3aa: CASSLVASGNNEQFF

abundance: .
v_gene: TRBV19
j_gene: TRBJ2-5
d_gene: .
CDR3nt: TGTGCCAGTAGTACAGGACAGGGGAGGAGCGGGAGCACCCTAGAGACCCAGTACTTC
CDR3aa: CASSTGQGRSGSTLETQYF